The 22 T cell receptor beta chains below come from one sample, sequenced in a study of cytomegalovirus exposure and HLA in healthy donors. PCR employed 60 Vbeta and 13 Jbeta primers. Libraries were prepared by immunoSEQ multiplex PCR; TCRdb keeps only in-frame clonotypes and omits some of them. The sample includes roughly 140,000 clones, over 65% of them seen just once. Sequencing input: PBMCs. The receptors come from a man between 35 and 55 years old in good health and CMV-seropositive.

The genes are TRBV7-9 and TRBJ1-2; D remains ambiguous. Trimming cost V 5 bases and J 13 bases, with 17 bases left between them. The CDR3 consists of 12 residues. From germline, CDR1 is SEHNR and CDR2 FQNEAQ (reference sequence). For the CDR3, the DNA is TGTGCCAGCAGCCCCCCCGGTGCGGCCGGCACCTTC. This gives the protein CASSPPGAAGTF.

This rearrangement joins TRBV2 to TRBJ2-1, with D maybe TRBD1 (6 bases). Germline assignment: CDR1 SNHLY and CDR2 FYNNEI. Trimming left V 0 bases short and J 3 bases short, with 6 bases between. The CDR3 loop spans 14 amino acids. The CDR3 region has the DNA TGTGCCAGCAGTGAAGCAGGGGGCTACAATGAGCAGTTCTTC. Translation: CASSEAGGYNEQFF.

J is TRBJ2-7 and V is TRBV6-6; 7 positions agree with TRBD2. Trimming took 7 bases from V and 2 from J; bases not matched to a gene: 8. Germline lookup yields CDR1 MNHNY and CDR2 SVGAGI (reference sequence). The CDR3 consists of 14 residues. In nucleotides, the CDR3 is TGTGCCAGCAAGGGAGGGCGAGATCCCTACGAGCAGTACTTC. Amino acids: CASKGGRDPYEQYF.

Only a few counts were recorded for this clone. The rearrangement joins TRBV6-6 to TRBJ2-3, with 9 nucleotides matching TRBD2. CDR3 length: 15 amino acids. Germline loops: CDR1 MNHNY, CDR2 SVGAGI (reference sequence). Losses at the gene ends were 6 bases for V and 5 bases for J; bases not matched to a gene: 9. CDR3 bases: TGTGCCAGCAGCGTAGCGGGAGTATTAGTAGATACGCAGTATTTT. As protein: CASSVAGVLVDTQYF.

This chain links TRBV5-1 with TRBJ2-1; 9 nucleotides align to TRBD1. Trimming removed 4 bases from V and 7 bases from J; junction bases left unmatched: 3. The CDR3 contains 13 residues. Germline V gene data show CDR1 as SGHRS and CDR2 as YFSETQ. In DNA form, the CDR3 reads TGCGCCAGCAGCCTGGACAGGGGAAATGAGCAGTTCTTC. This translates into CASSLDRGNEQFF.

The chain combines TRBV7-5 with TRBJ1-2; the table's D gene call, TRBD1, was not cross checked with the DNA. TRBV7-5 is assigned pseudogene status. The CDR3 has 14 residues. This CDR3 reads CARSWLGQHYGYTF. For the CDR3, the DNA is TGTGCCAGAAGCTGGCTGGGACAGCACTATGGCTACACCTTC.

Written as DNA, the CDR3 is TGTGCCAGCAGTTTAACAGGGGGTAATGAAAAACTGTTTTTT. This gives the protein CASSLTGGNEKLFF. V and J are TRBV28 and TRBJ1-4, with 8 bases lining up with TRBD1. Germline V gives CDR1 MDHEN, CDR2 SYDVKM. This CDR3 is 14 amino acids long. The V gene end was trimmed by 2 bases and the J gene end by 4 bases; junction bases not matched to a gene: 0.

V is TRBV5-1 and J is TRBJ1-4; 9 bases fit TRBD1. J was trimmed by 8 bases and V by 4 bases; bases with no gene match: 6. The V gene's germline CDR1 is SGHRS and CDR2 YFSETQ. The CDR3 spans 14 residues. In DNA form, the CDR3 reads TGCGCCAGCAGCGTAGGACAGGGGCGGGAAAAACTGTTTTTT. It translates to CASSVGQGREKLFF. Looking up the rest from reference TRBV5-1 and TRBJ1-4 gives the full variable domain: KAGVTQTPRYLIKTRGQQVTLSCSPISGHRSVSWYQQTPGQGLQFLFEYFSETQRNKGNFPGRFSGRQFSNSRSEMNVSTLELGDSALYLCASSVGQGREKLFFGSGTQLSVL.

The chain joins TRBV27 to TRBJ1-1, with 7 bases that match TRBD1. V lost 5 bases, J lost 4 bases, and 7 bases stayed unmatched. The CDR3 length is 14 residues. Germline V lookup: CDR1 MNHEY, CDR2 SMNVEV (reference sequence). The CDR3 DNA reads as TGTGCCAGCAGTCGCGATCGACAGGGCACTGAAGCTTTCTTT. As protein: CASSRDRQGTEAFF.

This chain links TRBV19 with TRBJ1-1; tentative D call: TRBD1 (6 bases). Germline V gene sequence: CDR1 LNHDA, CDR2 SQIVND (reference sequence). The CDR3 loop spans 14 amino acids. Trimming left V 7 bases short and J 3 bases short, with 15 bases between. CDR3 amino acids: CASTKGRQDTEAFF. As DNA, the CDR3 is TGTGCCAGTACGAAGGGACGACAGGACACTGAAGCTTTCTTT.

The chain uses TRBV6-6 and TRBJ1-5, with 7 bases fitting TRBD1. The CDR3 has 15 amino acids. J lost 5 bases, V lost 5 bases, and 9 bases had no gene match. Germline V gives CDR1 MNHNY, CDR2 SVGAGI (reference sequence). DNA of the CDR3: TGTGCCAGCAGTACACAGGGGCGTCGGGATCAGCCCCAGCATTTT. Amino acid sequence: CASSTQGRRDQPQHF.

The chain is built from TRBV18 and TRBJ2-1; 11 bases align to TRBD2. The V gene end was trimmed by 2 bases and the J gene end by 8 bases; junction bases not matched to a gene: 2. CDR1 and CDR2 from the germline V gene are KGHSH and LQKENI. The CDR3 sequence is 14 residues long. The CDR3 spells CASSPTSGSDEQFF. CDR3 DNA sequence: TGTGCCAGCTCACCAACTAGCGGGAGCGATGAGCAGTTCTTC.

The chain employs TRBV18 and TRBJ2-1; 8 bases fit TRBD2. The ends lost 6 bases at V and 5 bases at J; junction bases unmatched: 6. Germline V gives CDR1 KGHSH, CDR2 LQKENI. The length of the CDR3 is 14 residues. This CDR3 is CASSSLAADNEQFF. DNA of the CDR3: TGTGCCAGCTCTTCACTAGCGGCCGACAATGAGCAGTTCTTC.

The V gene is TRBV28, the J gene TRBJ2-1; 10 bases are a match to TRBD2. The CDR3 runs 16 residues. Per germline, CDR1 MDHEN and CDR2 SYDVKM. Trimming cost V 5 bases and J 7 bases; bases outside gene matches: 11. In DNA, the CDR3 is TGTGCCAGCAGTACCTCCGGGACTAGCGCTATTAATGAGCAGTTCTTC. It translates to CASSTSGTSAINEQFF.

The rearrangement joins TRBV29-1 to TRBJ1-1; perhaps TRBD1 as D (6 bases). This CDR3 is built from 13 residues. With 6 bases removed from V and 0 bases from J, the gap between germline ends came to 11 bases. Per germline, CDR1 SQVTM and CDR2 ANQGSEA. The chain's CDR3 is CSVVGQLNTEAFF. In nucleotides, the CDR3 is TGCAGCGTCGTCGGACAGCTGAACACTGAAGCTTTCTTT.

V and J are TRBV7-8 and TRBJ2-2; D is perhaps TRBD2 (5 bases). CDR1 is SGHVS and CDR2 is FQNEAQ in the germline V gene. The CDR3 is made up of 14 amino acids. Trimming removed 3 bases from V and 5 bases from J, with 10 bases in between. CDR3 sequence: CASSFQPGTGELFF. CDR3 in DNA: TGTGCCAGCAGCTTCCAGCCGGGGACCGGGGAGCTGTTTTTT.

J is TRBJ1-4 and V is TRBV7-9, with D hard to call. Trimming cost V 6 bases and J 1 base, with 12 bases left between them. The CDR3 loop spans 15 amino acids. Germline assignment: CDR1 SEHNR and CDR2 FQNEAQ (reference sequence). CDR3 coding DNA: TGTGCCAGCAGACCCACGGCGGTAACTAATGAAAAACTGTTTTTT. Its protein is CASRPTAVTNEKLFF. Filled out from reference TRBV7-9 and TRBJ1-4, the complete variable domain reads DTGVSQNPRHKITKRGQNVTFRCDPISEHNRLYWYRQTLGQGPEFLTYFQNEAQLEKSRLLSDRFSAERPKGSFSTLEIQRTEQGDSAMYLCASRPTAVTNEKLFFGSGTQLSVL.

This sequence joins TRBV2 and TRBJ2-5; 8 nucleotides line up with TRBD1. The CDR3 is 15 amino acids. Per germline, CDR1 SNHLY and CDR2 FYNNEI. The J segment lost 4 bases and the V segment lost 4 bases, leaving 8 bases of the junction unmatched. CDR3 amino acids: CASSVRRGRAETQYF. The CDR3 DNA is TGTGCCAGCAGTGTACGCAGGGGGCGCGCAGAGACCCAGTACTTC.

This sequence joins TRBV6-5 and TRBJ1-1; D is ambiguous. The CDR3 is 14 residues long. CDR1 is MNHEY and CDR2 is SVGAGI in the germline V gene. The V and J ends lost 6 bases and 3 bases respectively, with 14 bases between them. The CDR3 DNA is TGTGCCAGCAGCCCCACGGTGGGAGACACTGAAGCTTTCTTT. The encoded protein is CASSPTVGDTEAFF.

The chain links TRBV29-1 to TRBJ2-7; TRBD1 matches at 12 bases. Germline V CDR1 and CDR2: SQVTM, ANQGSEA. The CDR3 is made up of 15 amino acids. V dropped 5 bases and J dropped 5; count of bases not matched to a gene: 10. This CDR3 is CSVIPGQGARDEQYF. CDR3 bases: TGCAGCGTTATCCCGGGACAGGGGGCGCGGGACGAGCAGTACTTC.

V and J are TRBV28 and TRBJ2-3, with 16 positions matching TRBD2. The germline gives CDR1 MDHEN, CDR2 SYDVKM. The CDR3 extends over 20 amino acids. The V and J ends lost 4 bases and 3 bases, in that order; junction bases with no gene match: 13. The CDR3 DNA reads TGTGCCAGCAGTTCCCCGGGACTAGCGGGAGGGCCGCGGGTGACAGATACGCAGTATTTT. This encodes CASSSPGLAGGPRVTDTQYF.

The chain combines TRBV2 with TRBJ2-3, with TRBD2 matching over 12 bases. Unmatched junction bases numbered 3, after V lost 5 bases and J lost 6 bases. The CDR3 totals 14 residues. The germline gives CDR1 SNHLY, CDR2 FYNNEI. CDR3 in amino acids: CASSRTSGMDTQYF. CDR3 in DNA: TGTGCCAGCAGTCGGACTAGCGGGATGGATACGCAGTATTTT.